The 24 T cell receptor beta chains listed next were all sequenced from one sample in a study of shared clonotypes between healthy human individuals. The assay was immunoSEQ multiplex PCR, and TCRdb's table has in-frame clones only and misses some. The table has roughly 520,000 clones, roughly 95% seen once; the top ten hold 0.064%. Sequenced material: naive CD4+ T cells sorted from blood. Sample subset: CD45RA+ positively selected. The receptors were gathered from a woman in her 30s in good health.

The V call is TRBV5-1, the J call TRBJ2-2; tentatively, D is TRBD2 (6 bases). Trimming stripped 3 bases from V and 0 bases from J, with 12 bases between. The CDR3 length is 16 residues. Germline CDR1 is SGHRS and CDR2 is YFSETQ. The CDR3: CASSSTSSANTGELFF. CDR3 bases: TGCGCCAGCAGCTCAACTAGCTCGGCGAACACCGGGGAGCTGTTTTTT.

The chain carries TRBV7-2 and TRBJ2-7; a possible D gene is TRBD2 (5 bases). This CDR3 comprises 14 residues. Looked up from germline, CDR1 is SGHTA and CDR2 is FQGNSA. V was shortened by 3 bases and J by 6 bases, with 15 bases between the two germline ends. For the CDR3, the DNA is TGTGCCAGCAGCTTTGTCGGGAACGATGGCGAGCAGTACTTC. Translating gives CASSFVGNDGEQYF.

The V call is TRBV7-2, the J call TRBJ2-4; perhaps TRBD2 as D (6 bases). V lost 5 bases and J lost 6, with 17 bases in between. CDR1 and CDR2 (germline): SGHTA, FQGNSA. This CDR3 is 15 amino acids long. The CDR3 loop is CASSSWRGISNIQYF. The DNA of the CDR3 is TGTGCCAGCAGCAGTTGGCGGGGTATCTCAAACATTCAGTACTTC.

The chain couples TRBV27 to TRBJ2-5, with D perhaps assigned TRBD1 or TRBD2 (5 bases each). The length of the CDR3 is 14 residues. Trimming pared 3 bases from V and 2 bases from J, leaving 10 bases between. Germline lookup yields CDR1 MNHEY and CDR2 SMNVEV (reference sequence). The CDR3 DNA is TGTGCCAGCAGTTTCTCGGGGACGCAAGAGACCCAGTACTTC. It codes for CASSFSGTQETQYF.

The V gene is TRBV10-1, the J gene TRBJ2-1, with 9 bases identical to TRBD2. CDR1 and CDR2 (germline): WNHNN, SYGVQD (reference sequence). Germline trimming cut 3 bases from V and 6 bases from J; bases unmatched to any gene: 9. CDR3 length: 16 residues. The CDR3 loop is CASSDLPSGIFNEQFF. DNA of the CDR3: TGCGCCAGCAGTGATCTACCTAGCGGGATCTTCAATGAGCAGTTCTTC.

The genes are TRBV27 and TRBJ2-1; D is perhaps TRBD1 (6 bases). Germline lookup yields CDR1 MNHEY and CDR2 SMNVEV (reference sequence). The CDR3 is made up of 17 amino acids. The V gene lost 3 bases and the J gene lost 2 bases, with 17 bases spanning the gap. In nucleotides, the CDR3 is TGTGCCAGCAGTTTTAGCCGACGGGACACAGCCTACAATGAGCAGTTCTTC. Residues: CASSFSRRDTAYNEQFF.

The chain employs TRBV18 and TRBJ2-7, with D perhaps assigned TRBD1 or TRBD2 (5 bases each). CDR1 KGHSH and CDR2 LQKENI come from the germline V gene. This CDR3 spans 15 amino acids. The V end lost 0 bases, the J end lost 8 bases, and 17 bases lay between the germline ends. CDR3 sequence reads: CASSPPASPWGKQYF. In DNA, the CDR3 is TGTGCCAGCTCACCACCGGCTTCCCCCTGGGGGAAGCAGTACTTC.

The chain carries TRBV6-1 and TRBJ2-7; D call uncertain. The CDR3 runs 12 residues. Trimming removed 3 bases from V and 6 bases from J, with 9 bases in between. Germline CDR1 is MNHNS and CDR2 is SASEGT. The CDR3 is CASSDSGIEQYF. The CDR3 DNA follows: TGTGCCAGCAGTGATTCAGGAATCGAGCAGTACTTC.

The V and J genes are TRBV28 and TRBJ2-7; 8 bases align to TRBD1. The CDR3 consists of 15 residues. The junction had 10 bases not matched to a gene; V was cut back by 6 bases and J by 3 bases. The germline V gene encodes CDR1 MDHEN and CDR2 SYDVKM. CDR3 loop: CASSLQGAASYEQYF. DNA of the CDR3: TGTGCCAGCAGCCTTCAGGGGGCCGCAAGCTACGAGCAGTACTTC.

As DNA, the CDR3 is TGTGCCAGCACAGGCCGGGAGACCCAGTACTTC. This encodes CASTGRETQYF. V and J are TRBV28 and TRBJ2-5; D uncertain. The germline CDR1 and CDR2 sequences are MDHEN and SYDVKM. Trimming took off 7 bases at V and 5 bases at J, with 8 bases between the two ends. The CDR3 runs to 11 residues.

This chain joins TRBV5-1 and TRBJ2-7; D remains ambiguous. Trimming cost V 0 bases and J 5 bases, with 15 bases left between them. The CDR3 length is 15 residues. The V gene's germline CDR1 is SGHRS and CDR2 YFSETQ. The CDR3 loop is CASSLVVAAQNEQYF. CDR3 coding DNA: TGCGCCAGCAGCTTGGTAGTGGCGGCACAAAACGAGCAGTACTTC.

V usage is TRBV7-9 and J usage is TRBJ2-1, with 10 bases identical to TRBD2. Looked up from germline, CDR1 is SEHNR and CDR2 is FQNEAQ (reference sequence). Unmatched junction bases numbered 7, after V lost 1 base and J lost 7 bases. This CDR3 comprises 16 residues. The CDR3 DNA follows: TGTGCCAGCAGCTTAGGCCTAGCGGGAGCCCTGAATGAGCAGTTCTTC. As protein: CASSLGLAGALNEQFF.

This clone was recorded only once. This chain joins TRBV5-5 and TRBJ1-2; D unresolved. V lost 5 bases and J 5 bases, leaving 10 bases between the germline ends. The CDR3 loop spans 12 amino acids. In germline, CDR1 is SGHKS, CDR2 YYEKEE (reference sequence). The CDR3 DNA follows: TGTGCCAGCAGTCCCCAGTCGTATGGCTACACCTTC. This encodes CASSPQSYGYTF.

The chain carries TRBV6-6 and TRBJ1-6; perhaps TRBD1 as D (5 bases). Per germline, CDR1 MNHNY and CDR2 SVGAGI (reference sequence). This CDR3 spans 14 amino acids. The germline V and J ends were trimmed by 8 bases and 8 bases, with 16 bases remaining between them. The CDR3 DNA follows: TGTGCCAGCCTATCCGACAGACGCTATTCACCCCTCCACTTT. Its translation is CASLSDRRYSPLHF.

V and J are TRBV27 and TRBJ2-7; 8 nucleotides line up with TRBD2. V dropped 3 bases and J dropped 3; count of bases not matched to a gene: 16. Germline CDR1 MNHEY, CDR2 SMNVEV (reference sequence). The CDR3 has 18 residues. The CDR3 loop is CASSFSSVPAGAVYEQYF. CDR3 coding DNA: TGTGCCAGCAGTTTCAGTTCGGTTCCAGCGGGAGCAGTCTACGAGCAGTACTTC.

This chain uses TRBV5-4 with TRBJ2-4; D not certain. Trimming left V 0 bases short and J 8 bases short, with 12 bases between. Germline-derived CDR1 and CDR2 are SGHNT and YYREEE (reference sequence). The CDR3 loop spans 14 amino acids. CDR3 in amino acids: CASSLGALEDIQYF. The CDR3 region has the DNA TGTGCCAGCAGCTTGGGAGCGCTAGAGGACATTCAGTACTTC.

This rearrangement joins TRBV27 to TRBJ2-1; TRBD2 agrees at 9 bases. Per the germline V gene, CDR1 is MNHEY and CDR2 is SMNVEV (reference sequence). This CDR3 region has 17 residues. With 0 bases clipped from V and 4 bases from J, the junction kept 7 bases outside the gene matches. The CDR3 DNA reads TGTGCCAGCAGTTTATCGATCCTTAGCGGGAGTTACAATGAGCAGTTCTTC. Its translation is CASSLSILSGSYNEQFF.

This sequence joins TRBV28 and TRBJ2-5; D is undetermined. The germline V and J ends were trimmed by 3 bases and 0 bases, with 11 bases remaining between them. The CDR3 is made up of 15 amino acids. The germline CDR1 and CDR2 sequences are MDHEN and SYDVKM. The CDR3: CASSFSEMYQETQYF. As DNA, the CDR3 is TGTGCCAGCAGTTTTAGTGAGATGTACCAAGAGACCCAGTACTTC.

The rearrangement uses TRBV7-9 and TRBJ2-7; perhaps TRBD1 as D (5 bases). This CDR3 comprises 11 residues. V lost 7 bases, J lost 3 bases, and 7 bases lay in between. CDR1 and CDR2 from the germline V gene are SEHNR and FQNEAQ (reference sequence). In nucleotides, the CDR3 is TGTGCCAGCACCGACAGCTACGAGCAGTACTTC. Amino acids: CASTDSYEQYF.

About this clone itself: This sample also contains other DNA sequences that code for the same CDR3. The V gene is TRBV27, the J gene TRBJ1-2, with D maybe TRBD1 (5 bases). V was cut by 2 bases and J by 2 bases, with 6 bases left in between. Germline V gives CDR1 MNHEY, CDR2 SMNVEV (reference sequence). This CDR3 contains 13 residues. As DNA, the CDR3 is TGTGCCAGCAGTTTAGAGGGGAACTATGGCTACACCTTC. Translating gives CASSLEGNYGYTF.

The chain uses TRBV28 and TRBJ1-1; D perhaps matches TRBD1 (6 bases). Germline loops: CDR1 MDHEN, CDR2 SYDVKM. The CDR3 spans 17 residues. Trimming stripped 5 bases from V and 4 bases from J, with 23 bases between. CDR3 in DNA: TGTGCCAGCAGTCCTCCTTGGGGAGGGGGGAGCGCCACTGAAGCTTTCTTT. Amino acids: CASSPPWGGGSATEAFF. The full variable domain, rest sourced from reference TRBV28 and TRBJ1-1, is DVKVTQSSRYLVKRTGEKVFLECVQDMDHENMFWYRQDPGLGLRLIYFSYDVKMKEKGDIPEGYSVSREKKERFSLILESASTNQTSMYLCASSPPWGGGSATEAFFGQGTRLTVV.

This clone occurred once. This sequence joins TRBV28 and TRBJ2-2; 13 bases map to TRBD2. Per the germline V gene, CDR1 is MDHEN and CDR2 is SYDVKM. V lost 4 bases to trimming and J lost 3 bases; unmatched junction nucleotides: 5. CDR3 length: 17 residues. Here the CDR3 reads CASSSSGLAGYTGELFF. The CDR3, as DNA: TGTGCCAGCAGTTCGTCGGGACTAGCGGGATACACCGGGGAGCTGTTTTTT.

The J gene is TRBJ1-1, the V gene TRBV7-9; D gene uncertain. The CDR3 runs 12 residues. Germline-derived CDR1 and CDR2 are SEHNR and FQNEAQ (reference sequence). Between the trimmed V and J ends, which lost 3 bases and 1 base, there was a span of 3 bases. CDR3 residues: CASSFQNTEAFF. The CDR3 DNA reads as TGTGCCAGCAGCTTTCAGAACACTGAAGCTTTCTTT.

The chain has TRBV10-3 and TRBJ2-5; the D gene is possibly TRBD1 (6 bases). Trimming removed 8 bases from V and 5 bases from J, with 21 bases in between. The germline V gene has CDR1 ENHRY and CDR2 SYGVKD. CDR3 length equals 15 residues. The CDR3 region is CAIQQWLQGAETQYF. In DNA, the CDR3 is TGTGCCATCCAACAATGGTTACAGGGCGCCGAGACCCAGTACTTC.